This T cell receptor beta chain was recorded in a study of blood T cell repertoires in COVID-19. The wider study: Italy, Spain and the United States were the sources of the convalescent and acute COVID-19 samples. PBMCs, B-cell-depleted T cells, or T cells provided the cDNA or gDNA that made up the material.

Seattle-derived patients entered the study during active infection and were followed longitudinally. Original data processing: Nucleated cell number was recorded as an estimate derived from reference gene primer amplification. Assay: immunoSEQ multiplex PCR; the TCRdb copy retains only in-frame clones and omits some. The V and J calls and clone size were taken over from that table, and D and trimming were inferred from the DNA. The sample has around 150,000 clones; approximately 87% are singletons. The CDR3 contains 14 residues. The germline CDR1 and CDR2 sequences are SGHTA and FQGTGA. V gave up 5 bases and J gave up 10 bases; unmatched junction bases: 8.

Sequenced material: peripheral blood. This rearrangement joins TRBV7-3 to TRBJ1-6; 7 bases agree with TRBD1. The TCR originated in a woman between 65 and 79 years old with COVID-19, enrolled during active disease. Written as DNA, the CDR3 is TGTGCCAGCAGCATCGCAGGGGGTCGGTCACCCCTCCACTTT. Translated, it gives CASSIAGGRSPLHF.